This TCR beta chain originates from a study of spatial heterogeneity in lung cancer. Study-level information: Matched bulk RNA-seq yielded a T cell transcriptional module score. Counts of TCR transcripts in tumor regions correlated strongly with that score.

In regard to this clonotype: Its antigen remains unidentified.

Study-wide results and caveats: Counts of expanded alpha and beta TCRs within tumors tracked the tumor nonsynonymous mutation count.

The time point was: sample taken at primary tumor resection. Untreated early-stage non-small cell lung cancer patients, some 70 in total, were the donors. The CDR3 is 13 residues long. Germline-derived CDR1 and CDR2 are SGHVS and FNYEAQ. Trimming left V 0 bases short and J 5 bases short, with 5 bases between. TCRdb reprocessed the 5' RACE reads via MiXCR and lists one record per CDR3 protein. The sample yields 7,000 to 8,500 distinct CDR3 sequences, 4.5% to 6% seen once. The sequence derives from a male donor with early-stage non-small cell lung cancer. Sequencing was performed on lung tumor tissue, taken at surgery. J is TRBJ1-5 and V is TRBV7-6; D unclear. CDR3 region: CASSLALDQPQHF. CDR3 nucleotides: TGTGCCAGCAGCTTAGCTCTAGATCAGCCCCAGCATTTT.